This T cell receptor beta chain was recorded in a study of T cells in Graves' hyperthyroidism and ophthalmopathy. The CDR3 covers 14 residues. Trimming shortened V by 2 bases and J by 5 bases, and 12 bases separated the two germline ends. On this clonotype itself: Its antigen remains unidentified.

Amplification of TCR beta CDR3 regions used RNA as the template. TCR CDR3 underwent first-round RT-PCR with the HTBI primer set. One entry per CDR3 protein, called by TCRdb with MiXCR from the multiplex PCR reads. There are around 440,000 distinct CDR3 sequences in the sample; 15% to 19% occur only once, and roughly 8% lies in the top ten. Points from the study as a whole: Most clonotypes expanded in the thyroid (above 0.001) were also present in blood.

This sequence originates from a woman under 30 with Graves' hyperthyroidism. Input material: blood. V usage is TRBV12-3 or TRBV12-4 and J usage is TRBJ1-1, with D maybe TRBD1 (6 bases). The CDR3 spells CASSLIQGRTEAFF. CDR3 nucleotides: TGTGCCAGCAGTTTAATACAGGGTAGAACTGAAGCTTTCTTT.